The 13 T cell receptor beta chains reported below all come from one sample, sequenced in a study of neurological immune-mediated disorders (dated by TCRdb to the late 2010s). Libraries came from 5' RACE. Instrument used: Illumina HiSeq 2500. In-frame beta chains were kept once TCRdb had trimmed the public reads at Q25 with fastp and called clones with MiXCR. Every entry covers one CDR3 protein and lists the most common genes and DNA from its rows. Recorded for this sample are approximately 87,000 distinct CDR3 sequences; 12% to 15% of them occurred a single time. The top ten constitute roughly 7% of the sample. Input material: PBMCs. The receptors come from a woman between 45 and 65 years old in good health.

This clonotype came up many times. V gene TRBV5-1 combines with J gene TRBJ1-3, with a weak D call TRBD1 (5 bases). The CDR3 extends over 14 amino acids. V lost 4 bases and J 3 bases, leaving 11 bases between the germline ends. Germline loops: CDR1 SGHRS, CDR2 YFSETQ. CDR3 DNA sequence: TGCGCCAGCAGCCCCGGGACGGGTGGAAACACCATATATTTT. Its protein product is CASSPGTGGNTIYF.

The V call is TRBV14, the J call TRBJ1-1; 7 nucleotides agree with TRBD1. The CDR3 sequence is 15 residues long. In germline, CDR1 is SGHDN, CDR2 FVKESK. Trimming cost V 4 bases and J 7 bases; bases outside gene matches: 12. In nucleotides, the CDR3 is TGTGCCAGCAGCCCCCCGACAGGGCGCTTGAGTGAAGCTTTCTTT. This gives the protein CASSPPTGRLSEAFF.

The chain recombines TRBV5-1 with TRBJ1-2, with 8 nucleotides matching TRBD1. CDR3 length: 15 amino acids. Germline-derived CDR1 and CDR2 are SGHRS and YFSETQ. V dropped 4 bases and J dropped 5; count of bases not matched to a gene: 10. In nucleotides, the CDR3 is TGCGCCAGCAGCCCGGACAGGGCGGTAGGGTATGGCTACACCTTC. The encoded protein is CASSPDRAVGYGYTF.

In its sample, this clonotype was seen many times. The chain has TRBV20-1 and TRBJ2-1, with TRBD2 matching over 8 bases. The V segment lost 6 bases and the J segment 8 bases; nucleotides outside the gene matches: 9. Germline V lookup: CDR1 DFQATT, CDR2 SNEGSKA (reference sequence). CDR3 length: 13 residues. This CDR3 reads CSAPSGGRHEQFF. CDR3 nucleotide sequence: TGCAGTGCACCAAGCGGGGGCCGGCATGAGCAGTTCTTC.

This clonotype appeared many times. The gene calls are TRBV6-5 and TRBJ1-5, with 7 nucleotides matching TRBD1. The CDR3 loop spans 13 amino acids. In germline, CDR1 is MNHEY, CDR2 SVGAGI. J gave up 5 bases and V 6 bases, and 4 bases lay outside the gene matches. Here the CDR3 DNA reads TGTGCCAGCAGACCGACAGGGTATCAGCCCCAGCATTTT. Encoded protein: CASRPTGYQPQHF.

This clonotype was observed at least ten times. This chain joins TRBV5-1 and TRBJ2-7; D gene uncertain. The CDR3 is 14 residues long. The germline V gene has CDR1 SGHRS and CDR2 YFSETQ. Trimming took 3 bases from V and 2 from J, leaving 12 bases between them. DNA of the CDR3: TGCGCCAGCAGCTACTCATTACCACCCTACGAGCAGTACTTC. Its protein product is CASSYSLPPYEQYF.

This clonotype was found many times. This chain uses TRBV6-5 with TRBJ1-6, with 8 bases fitting TRBD1. The length of the CDR3 is 15 residues. V trimming: 10 bases; J trimming: 4 bases; junction bases outside the gene matches: 9. Germline assignment: CDR1 MNHEY and CDR2 SVGAGI. CDR3 sequence reads: CATRTTGGYNSPLHF. In DNA form, the CDR3 reads TGTGCCACCAGGACCACAGGGGGTTATAATTCACCCCTCCACTTT.

This clonotype came up many times. The V and J genes are TRBV5-1 and TRBJ1-2, with TRBD1 identical over 11 bases. After removal of 1 base from V and 8 bases from J, the junction contained 7 bases not matched to a gene. The CDR3 covers 15 residues. Germline CDR1 is SGHRS and CDR2 is YFSETQ. The CDR3 spells CASSLSGQGAWGYTF. Here the CDR3 DNA reads TGCGCCAGCAGCTTGTCTGGACAGGGGGCTTGGGGCTACACCTTC.

In this sample, this clonotype turned up many times. The CDR3 reads CASSPGRVLGDTQYF. The CDR3 bases are TGCGCCAGCAGCCCCGGGAGGGTGCTGGGAGATACGCAGTATTTT. V usage is TRBV5-1 and J usage is TRBJ2-3, with 8 bases lining up with TRBD2. The junction had 9 bases not matched to a gene; V was cut back by 4 bases and J by 5 bases. CDR1 is SGHRS and CDR2 is YFSETQ in the germline V gene. This CDR3 comprises 15 residues.

This clonotype has more than one count but fewer than ten. This chain's CDR3 is CASSHGIAGELFF. The CDR3 coding sequence is TGTGCCAGCAGCCACGGGATTGCCGGGGAGCTGTTTTTT. This chain uses TRBV6-2 or TRBV6-3 with TRBJ2-2, with a possible D match to TRBD2 (5 bases). Trimming shortened V by 6 bases and J by 6 bases, and 11 bases separated the two germline ends. CDR1 and CDR2 (germline): MNHEY, SVGEGT. The CDR3 is made up of 13 amino acids.

This clonotype showed up many times. V usage is TRBV12-3 or TRBV12-4 and J usage is TRBJ1-2; D not certain. With 6 bases removed from V and 7 bases from J, the gap between germline ends came to 12 bases. This CDR3 has 12 residues. This CDR3 reads CASSPFEGGYTF. In DNA, the CDR3 is TGTGCCAGCAGCCCATTCGAGGGTGGCTACACCTTC.

This clonotype was seen many times. The chain uses TRBV27 and TRBJ1-2, with D hard to call. The germline V gene has CDR1 MNHEY and CDR2 SMNVEV (reference sequence). The CDR3 sequence is 15 residues long. V lost 3 bases and J 6 bases, leaving 17 bases between the germline ends. CDR3 protein: CASSFVNSRTNGYTF. DNA for the CDR3: TGTGCCAGCAGTTTTGTGAACAGCAGGACGAATGGCTACACCTTC.

This clonotype was observed at least ten times. The chain uses TRBV29-1 and TRBJ2-7, with D maybe TRBD2 (5 bases). CDR1 is SQVTM and CDR2 is ANQGSEA in the germline V gene. The ends were cut back, 7 bases at V and 0 bases at J, with 13 bases in the middle. The CDR3 consists of 13 residues. The CDR3 spells CSGGLGSSYEQYF. The CDR3, as DNA: TGCAGCGGTGGACTCGGCAGCTCCTACGAGCAGTACTTC.